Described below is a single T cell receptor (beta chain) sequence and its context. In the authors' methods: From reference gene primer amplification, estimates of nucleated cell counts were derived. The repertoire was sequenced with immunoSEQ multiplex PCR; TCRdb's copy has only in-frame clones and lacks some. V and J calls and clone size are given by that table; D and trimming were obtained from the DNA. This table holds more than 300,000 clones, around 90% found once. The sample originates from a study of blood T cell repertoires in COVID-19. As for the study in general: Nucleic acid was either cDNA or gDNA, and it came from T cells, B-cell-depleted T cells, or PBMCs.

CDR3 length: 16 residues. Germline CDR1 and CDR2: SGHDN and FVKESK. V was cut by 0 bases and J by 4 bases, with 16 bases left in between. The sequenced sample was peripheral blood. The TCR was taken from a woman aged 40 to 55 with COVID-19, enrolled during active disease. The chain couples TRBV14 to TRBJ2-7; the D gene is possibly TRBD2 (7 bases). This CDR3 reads CASSQDPVGGPYEQYF. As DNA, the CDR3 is TGTGCCAGCAGCCAAGACCCCGTGGGGGGGCCGTACGAGCAGTACTTC.